This TCR beta chain was recovered during a study of shared T cell receptors in the human thymus. The CDR3 length is 15 residues. The germline V gene has CDR1 SGHNT and CDR2 YENEEA. After removal of 5 bases from V and 0 bases from J, the junction contained 3 bases not matched to a gene. The method was immunoSEQ multiplex PCR; TCRdb's version includes in-frame clones alone and lacks a portion of them. The table shows hundreds of thousands of clones, with 80% to 90% occurring only once. The same sample was also used in a study of human thymus T cells. This second report adds: Corrective surgery for congenital heart defects was being performed on the healthy Finnish infants who served as donors. Thymus tissue for the work was resected from patients undergoing corrective heart surgery. Use of V and J genes seemed skewed within the thymic and blood repertoires. In unrelated individuals, thymic repertoires overlapped highly, according to related research.

The clonotype was recovered from a boy less than two years old with a congenital heart defect. The genes are TRBV11-3 and TRBJ2-1; 8 bases are a match to TRBD2. Sequenced material: thymocytes. CDR3 nucleotides: TGTGCCAGCAGCCCCAGCGGGGGCTCCTACAATGAGCAGTTCTTC. It yields the protein CASSPSGGSYNEQFF.